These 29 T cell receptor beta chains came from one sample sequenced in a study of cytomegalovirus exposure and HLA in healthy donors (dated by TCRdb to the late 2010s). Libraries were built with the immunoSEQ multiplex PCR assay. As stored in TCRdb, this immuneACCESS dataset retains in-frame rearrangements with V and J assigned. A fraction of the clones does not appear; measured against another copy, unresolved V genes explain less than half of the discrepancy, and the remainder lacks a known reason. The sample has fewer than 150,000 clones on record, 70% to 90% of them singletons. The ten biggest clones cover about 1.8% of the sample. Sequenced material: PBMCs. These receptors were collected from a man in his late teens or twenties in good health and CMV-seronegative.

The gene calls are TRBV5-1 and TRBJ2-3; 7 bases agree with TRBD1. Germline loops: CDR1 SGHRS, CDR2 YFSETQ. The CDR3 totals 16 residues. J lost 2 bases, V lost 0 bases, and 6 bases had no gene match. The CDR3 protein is CASSLVTGEFTDTQYF. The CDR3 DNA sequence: TGCGCCAGCAGCTTGGTAACAGGGGAATTCACAGATACGCAGTATTTT.

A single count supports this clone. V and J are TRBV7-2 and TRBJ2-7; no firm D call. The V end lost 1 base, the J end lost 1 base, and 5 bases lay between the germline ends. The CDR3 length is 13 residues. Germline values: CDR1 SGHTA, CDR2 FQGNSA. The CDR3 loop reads CASSLVVSYEQYF. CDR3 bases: TGTGCCAGCAGCTTAGTAGTTTCCTACGAGCAGTACTTC. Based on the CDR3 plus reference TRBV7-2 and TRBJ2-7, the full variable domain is GAGVSQSPSNKVTEKGKDVELRCDPISGHTALYWYRQSLGQGLEFLIYFQGNSAPDKSGLPSDRFSAERTGGSVSTLTIQRTQQEDSAVYLCASSLVVSYEQYFGPGTRLTVT.

CDR3 amino acids: CASSLGQASTEAFF. The CDR3 DNA reads TGCGCCAGCAGCTTGGGACAGGCTAGTACTGAAGCTTTCTTT. The rearrangement uses TRBV5-1 and TRBJ1-1; TRBD1 is a possible D gene (6 bases). Germline V gives CDR1 SGHRS, CDR2 YFSETQ. The CDR3 runs 14 residues. V lost 0 bases and J lost 5, with 11 bases in between.

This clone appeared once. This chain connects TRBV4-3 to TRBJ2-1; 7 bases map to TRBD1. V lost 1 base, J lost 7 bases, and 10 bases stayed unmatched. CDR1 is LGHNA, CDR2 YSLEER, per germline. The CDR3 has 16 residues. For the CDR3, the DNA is TGCGCCAGCAGCCAAGTCGACAGGGTAACACGGAATGAGCAGTTCTTC. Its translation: CASSQVDRVTRNEQFF.

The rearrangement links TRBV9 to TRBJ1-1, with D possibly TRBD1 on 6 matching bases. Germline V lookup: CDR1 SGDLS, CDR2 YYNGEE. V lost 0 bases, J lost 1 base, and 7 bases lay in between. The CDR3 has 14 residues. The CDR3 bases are TGTGCCAGCAGCGTAGGACAGGAGAACACTGAAGCTTTCTTT. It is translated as CASSVGQENTEAFF.

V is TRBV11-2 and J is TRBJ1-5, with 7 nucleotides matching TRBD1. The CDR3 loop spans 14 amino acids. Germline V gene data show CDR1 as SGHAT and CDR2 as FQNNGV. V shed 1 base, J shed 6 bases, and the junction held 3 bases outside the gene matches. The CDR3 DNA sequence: TGTGCCAGCAGCTTAGCAGGGGGAGGTCAGCCCCAGCATTTT. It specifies CASSLAGGGQPQHF.

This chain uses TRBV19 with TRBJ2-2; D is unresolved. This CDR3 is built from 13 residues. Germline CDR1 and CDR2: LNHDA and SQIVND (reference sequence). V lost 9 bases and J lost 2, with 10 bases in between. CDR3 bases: TGTGCCAGCCTTAGACAAAACACCGGGGAGCTGTTTTTT. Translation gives CASLRQNTGELFF.

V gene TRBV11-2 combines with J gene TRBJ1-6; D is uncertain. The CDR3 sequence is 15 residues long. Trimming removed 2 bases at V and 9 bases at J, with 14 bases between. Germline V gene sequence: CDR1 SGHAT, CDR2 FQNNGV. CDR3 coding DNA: TGTGCCAGCAGCTTAAGTCCGGGATGGAGTTCACCCCTCCACTTT. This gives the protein CASSLSPGWSSPLHF.

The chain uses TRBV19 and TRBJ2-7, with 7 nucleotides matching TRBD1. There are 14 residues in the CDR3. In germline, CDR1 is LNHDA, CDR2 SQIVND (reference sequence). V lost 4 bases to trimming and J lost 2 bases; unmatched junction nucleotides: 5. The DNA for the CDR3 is TGTGCCAGTAGTAACCAGGGGGTAACCTACGAGCAGTACTTC. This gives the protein CASSNQGVTYEQYF. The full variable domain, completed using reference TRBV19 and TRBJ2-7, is DGGITQSPKYLFRKEGQNVTLSCEQNLNHDAMYWYRQDPGQGLRLIYYSQIVNDFQKGDIAEGYSVSREKKESFPLTVTSAQKNPTAFYLCASSNQGVTYEQYFGPGTRLTVT.

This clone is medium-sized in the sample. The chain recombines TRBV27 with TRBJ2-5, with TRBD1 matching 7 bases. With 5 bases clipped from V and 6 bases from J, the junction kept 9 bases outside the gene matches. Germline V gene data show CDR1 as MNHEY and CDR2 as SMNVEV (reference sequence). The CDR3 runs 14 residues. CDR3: CASSTEDRHQTQYF. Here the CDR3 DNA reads TGTGCCAGCAGTACCGAGGACAGGCATCAGACCCAGTACTTC.

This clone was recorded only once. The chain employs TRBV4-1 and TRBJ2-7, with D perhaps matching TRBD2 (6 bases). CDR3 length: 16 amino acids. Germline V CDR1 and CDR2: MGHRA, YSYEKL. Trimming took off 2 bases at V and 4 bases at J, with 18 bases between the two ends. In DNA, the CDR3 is TGCGCCAGCAGCCAATTGGGGGACTCCAAACAATACGAGCAGTACTTC. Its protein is CASSQLGDSKQYEQYF.

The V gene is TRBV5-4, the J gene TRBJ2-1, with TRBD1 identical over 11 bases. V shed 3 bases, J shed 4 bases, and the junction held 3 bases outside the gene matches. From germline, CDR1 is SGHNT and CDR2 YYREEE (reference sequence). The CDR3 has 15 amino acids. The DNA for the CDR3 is TGTGCCAGCAGCTCAGGGACAGGGGGTTACAATGAGCAGTTCTTC. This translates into CASSSGTGGYNEQFF.

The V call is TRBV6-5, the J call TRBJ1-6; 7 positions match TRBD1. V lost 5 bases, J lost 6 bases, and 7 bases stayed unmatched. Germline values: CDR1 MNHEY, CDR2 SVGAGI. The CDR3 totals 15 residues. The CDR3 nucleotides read TGTGCCAGCAGTAGTACAGGGGCCCTTAATTCACCCCTCCACTTT. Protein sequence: CASSSTGALNSPLHF.

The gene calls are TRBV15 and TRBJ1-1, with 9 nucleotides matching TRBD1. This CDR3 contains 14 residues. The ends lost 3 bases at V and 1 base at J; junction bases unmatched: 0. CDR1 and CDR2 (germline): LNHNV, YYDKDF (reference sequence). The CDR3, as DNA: TGTGCCACCAGCAGGGACAGGGGGAACACTGAAGCTTTCTTT. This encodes CATSRDRGNTEAFF.

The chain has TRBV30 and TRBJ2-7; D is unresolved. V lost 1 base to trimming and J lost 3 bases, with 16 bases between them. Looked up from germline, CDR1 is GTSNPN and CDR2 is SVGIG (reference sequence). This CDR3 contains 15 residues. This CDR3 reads CAWSAALTSDYEQYF. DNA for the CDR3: TGTGCCTGGAGTGCCGCCTTGACTTCGGACTACGAGCAGTACTTC. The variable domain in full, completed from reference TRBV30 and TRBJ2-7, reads SQTIHQWPATLVQPVGSPLSLECTVEGTSNPNLYWYRQAAGRGLQLLFYSVGIGQISSEVPQNLSASRPQDRQFILSSKKLLLSDSGFYLCAWSAALTSDYEQYFGPGTRLTVT.

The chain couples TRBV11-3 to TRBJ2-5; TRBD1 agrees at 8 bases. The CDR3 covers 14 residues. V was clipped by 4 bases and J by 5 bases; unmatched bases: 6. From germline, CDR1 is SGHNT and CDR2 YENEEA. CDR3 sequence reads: CASSSGGRGETQYF. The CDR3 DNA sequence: TGTGCCAGCAGCTCAGGGGGCCGTGGGGAGACCCAGTACTTC.

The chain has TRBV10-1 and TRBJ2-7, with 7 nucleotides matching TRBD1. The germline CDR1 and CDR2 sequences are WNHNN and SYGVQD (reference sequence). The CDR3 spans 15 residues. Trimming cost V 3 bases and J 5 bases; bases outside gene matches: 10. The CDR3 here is CASSDRDSHRDEQYF. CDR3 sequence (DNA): TGCGCCAGCAGTGACCGGGACAGCCATAGGGACGAGCAGTACTTC.

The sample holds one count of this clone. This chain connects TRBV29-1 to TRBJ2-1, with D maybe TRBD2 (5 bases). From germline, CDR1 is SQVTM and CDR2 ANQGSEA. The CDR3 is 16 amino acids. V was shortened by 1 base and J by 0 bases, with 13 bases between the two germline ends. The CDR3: CSVEGGRGSSYNEQFF. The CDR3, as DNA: TGCAGCGTTGAAGGCGGTCGGGGTAGCTCCTACAATGAGCAGTTCTTC.

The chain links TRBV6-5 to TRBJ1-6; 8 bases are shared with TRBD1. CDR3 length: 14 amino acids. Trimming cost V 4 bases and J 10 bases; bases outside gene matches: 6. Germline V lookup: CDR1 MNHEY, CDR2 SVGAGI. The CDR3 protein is CASSFTGGVSPLHF. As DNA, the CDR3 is TGTGCCAGCAGTTTCACAGGGGGTGTATCACCCCTCCACTTT.

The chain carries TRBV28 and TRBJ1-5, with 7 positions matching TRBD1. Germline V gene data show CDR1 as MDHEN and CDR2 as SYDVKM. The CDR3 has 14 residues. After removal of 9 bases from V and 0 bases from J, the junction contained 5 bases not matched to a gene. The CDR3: CASRDRNSNQPQHF. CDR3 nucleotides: TGTGCCAGTCGGGACAGAAATAGCAATCAGCCCCAGCATTTT.

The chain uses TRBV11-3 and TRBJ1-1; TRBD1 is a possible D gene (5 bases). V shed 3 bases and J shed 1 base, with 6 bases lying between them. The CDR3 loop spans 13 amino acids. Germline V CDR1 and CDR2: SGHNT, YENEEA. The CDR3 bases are TGTGCCAGCAGCTTGACAGCGAACACTGAAGCTTTCTTT. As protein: CASSLTANTEAFF. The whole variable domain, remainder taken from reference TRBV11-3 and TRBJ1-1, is EAGVVQSPRYKIIEKKQPVAFWCNPISGHNTLYWYLQNLGQGPELLIRYENEEAVDDSQLPKDRFSAERLKGVDSTLKIQPAELGDSAVYLCASSLTANTEAFFGQGTRLTVV.

The CDR3 sequence: CASSPIGQLSNQPQHF. The CDR3 coding sequence is TGTGCCAGCAGCCCTATTGGACAGTTAAGCAATCAGCCCCAGCATTTT. This chain joins TRBV27 and TRBJ1-5; TRBD1 is a possible D gene (6 bases). The V gene lost 6 bases and the J gene lost 1 base, with 16 bases spanning the gap. In germline, CDR1 is MNHEY, CDR2 SMNVEV (reference sequence). CDR3 length: 16 residues.

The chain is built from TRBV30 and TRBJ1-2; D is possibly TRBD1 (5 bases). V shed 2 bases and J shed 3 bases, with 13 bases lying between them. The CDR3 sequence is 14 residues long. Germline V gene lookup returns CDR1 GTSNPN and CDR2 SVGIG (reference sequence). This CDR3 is CAWSITGRDYGYTF. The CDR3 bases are TGTGCCTGGAGTATAACAGGTAGAGACTATGGCTACACCTTC.

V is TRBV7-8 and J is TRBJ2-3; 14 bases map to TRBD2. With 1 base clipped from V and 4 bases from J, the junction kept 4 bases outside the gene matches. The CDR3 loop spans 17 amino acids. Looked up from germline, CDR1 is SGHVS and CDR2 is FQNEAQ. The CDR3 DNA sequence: TGTGCCAGCAGCTTAGTTACGGGACTAGCGGGAGCAGATACGCAGTATTTT. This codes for CASSLVTGLAGADTQYF.

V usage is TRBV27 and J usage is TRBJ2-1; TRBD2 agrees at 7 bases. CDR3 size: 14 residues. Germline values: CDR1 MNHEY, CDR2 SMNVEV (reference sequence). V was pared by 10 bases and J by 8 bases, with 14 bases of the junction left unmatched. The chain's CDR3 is CATASGNKDHEQFF. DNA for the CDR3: TGTGCCACCGCTAGCGGTAATAAGGACCATGAGCAGTTCTTC.

DNA for the CDR3: TGTGCCACCAGCAGCGGGGGGAGTAGCAATCAGCCCCAGCATTTT. Residues: CATSSGGSSNQPQHF. This sequence joins TRBV15 and TRBJ1-5, with D maybe TRBD1 (5 bases). From germline, CDR1 is LNHNV and CDR2 YYDKDF (reference sequence). The V gene lost 3 bases and the J gene lost 0 bases, with 9 bases spanning the gap. The CDR3 covers 15 residues.

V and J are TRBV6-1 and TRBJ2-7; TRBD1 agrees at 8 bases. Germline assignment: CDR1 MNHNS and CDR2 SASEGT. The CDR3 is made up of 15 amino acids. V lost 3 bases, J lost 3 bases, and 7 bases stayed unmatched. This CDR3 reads CASSDLTGGFYEQYF. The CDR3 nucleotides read TGTGCCAGCAGTGACCTAACAGGGGGTTTCTACGAGCAGTACTTC.

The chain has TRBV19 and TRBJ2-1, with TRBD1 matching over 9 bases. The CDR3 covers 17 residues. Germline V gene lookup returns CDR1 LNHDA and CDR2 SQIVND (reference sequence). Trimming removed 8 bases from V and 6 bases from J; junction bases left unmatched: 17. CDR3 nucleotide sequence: TGTGCCAGTCAGAGCACAGGGGGCGCATCTTCAGGCAATGAGCAGTTCTTC. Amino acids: CASQSTGGASSGNEQFF.

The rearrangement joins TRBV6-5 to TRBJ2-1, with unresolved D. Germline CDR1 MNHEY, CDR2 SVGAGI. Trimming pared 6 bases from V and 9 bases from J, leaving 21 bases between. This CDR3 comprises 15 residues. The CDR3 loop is CASSRTTGRVSEQFF. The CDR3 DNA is TGTGCCAGCAGCCGTACAACCGGTCGGGTCAGTGAGCAGTTCTTC.